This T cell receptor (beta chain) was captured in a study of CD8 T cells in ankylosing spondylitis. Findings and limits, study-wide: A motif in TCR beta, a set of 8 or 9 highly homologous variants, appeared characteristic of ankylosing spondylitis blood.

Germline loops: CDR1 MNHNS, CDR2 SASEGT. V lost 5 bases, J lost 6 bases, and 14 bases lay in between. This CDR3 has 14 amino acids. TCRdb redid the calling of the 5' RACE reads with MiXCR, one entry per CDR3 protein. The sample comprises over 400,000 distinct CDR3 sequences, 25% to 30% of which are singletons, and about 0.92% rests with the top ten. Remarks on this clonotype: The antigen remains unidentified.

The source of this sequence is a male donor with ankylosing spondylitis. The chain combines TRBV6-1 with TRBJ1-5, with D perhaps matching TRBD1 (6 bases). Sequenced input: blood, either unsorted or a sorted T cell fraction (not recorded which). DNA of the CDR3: TGTGCCAGCAGTAGGCGGGACACAAGTCAGCCCCAGCATTTT. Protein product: CASSRRDTSQPQHF.